These 13 T cell receptor beta chains share one sample of origin, sequenced in a study of radiotherapy plus CTLA-4 blockade in lung cancer. TCRdb keeps only in-frame clones here, not all; method: immunoSEQ multiplex PCR. Counted here are tens of thousands of clones, approximately 80% occurring once; the ten biggest clones make up 4% to 5.5%. The material sequenced was peripheral blood, taken from a patient treated with radiotherapy plus ipilimumab. The receptors stem from a human donor with non-small cell lung cancer who had a complete response to radiotherapy plus ipilimumab.

The chain employs TRBV7-8 and TRBJ2-5, with 10 bases aligning to TRBD1. Germline CDR1 is SGHVS and CDR2 is FQNEAQ. Trimming removed 6 bases from V and 5 bases from J; junction bases left unmatched: 21. CDR3 length: 19 residues. CDR3 DNA sequence: TGTGCCAGCAGGCGAACCCGGACAGGGGGTGTCTCCAGAATCGAGACCCAGTACTTC. It encodes CASRRTRTGGVSRIETQYF. Full variable domain (missing parts from reference TRBV7-8 and TRBJ2-5): GAGVSQSPRYKVAKRGQDVALRCDPISGHVSLFWYQQALGQGPEFLTYFQNEAQLDKSGLPSDRFFAERPEGSVSTLKIQRTQQEDSAVYLCASRRTRTGGVSRIETQYFGPGTRLLVL.

The gene calls are TRBV28 and TRBJ1-5; D not resolved. This CDR3 is 14 amino acids long. Trimming left V 6 bases short and J 5 bases short, with 14 bases between. CDR1 MDHEN and CDR2 SYDVKM come from the germline V gene. DNA for the CDR3: TGTGCCAGCAGCATCGGAACGAAGTATCAGCCCCAGCATTTT. Its protein product is CASSIGTKYQPQHF.

The J gene is TRBJ1-1, the V gene TRBV11-2; D is possibly TRBD1 (6 bases). In germline, CDR1 is SGHAT, CDR2 FQNNGV. The CDR3 runs 15 residues. V was pared by 3 bases and J by 0 bases, with 11 bases between. CDR3 loop: CASSLAPGVNTEAFF. The CDR3 bases are TGTGCCAGCAGCTTGGCACCAGGGGTGAACACTGAAGCTTTCTTT.

The genes are TRBV5-1 and TRBJ2-3, with 8 bases identical to TRBD1. CDR3 length: 18 amino acids. J gave up 5 bases and V 4 bases, and 18 bases lay outside the gene matches. Germline assignment: CDR1 SGHRS and CDR2 YFSETQ. The CDR3 nucleotides are TGCGCCAGCAGCCCCGAGGGGGGAGTCAGGGGGCCTGGAGATACGCAGTATTTT. Protein sequence: CASSPEGGVRGPGDTQYF.

V gene TRBV30 combines with J gene TRBJ2-3, with TRBD2 matching over 7 bases. Trimming took 1 base from V and 2 from J; bases not matched to a gene: 9. Germline CDR1 reads GTSNPN; CDR2 reads SVGIG (reference sequence). The CDR3 totals 16 residues. The CDR3 DNA reads as TGTGCCTGGAGTGGGAGGCTAGCGGACCTCACAGATACGCAGTATTTT. Translation gives CAWSGRLADLTDTQYF.

The rearrangement uses TRBV19 and TRBJ2-5; no reliable D call. CDR1 is LNHDA and CDR2 is SQIVND in the germline V gene (reference sequence). Trimming pared 3 bases from V and 5 bases from J, leaving 13 bases between. The CDR3 runs 14 residues. The DNA of the CDR3 is TGTGCCAGTAGTATTGGTCCCGGCAGGGAGACCCAGTACTTC. Translating gives CASSIGPGRETQYF.

The chain links TRBV5-1 to TRBJ2-1, with 7 bases lining up with TRBD2. Looked up from germline, CDR1 is SGHRS and CDR2 is YFSETQ. This CDR3 contains 15 residues. Trimming removed 2 bases from V and 3 bases from J; junction bases left unmatched: 5. The CDR3 region has the DNA TGCGCCAGCAGCTTACGCGGGAGCTACTACAATGAGCAGTTCTTC. Translated: CASSLRGSYYNEQFF.

V gene TRBV18 combines with J gene TRBJ2-7, with a tentative D call TRBD1 (6 bases). The CDR3 extends over 15 amino acids. The ends were cut back, 6 bases at V and 3 bases at J, with 18 bases in the middle. Per the germline V gene, CDR1 is KGHSH and CDR2 is LQKENI. CDR3 coding DNA: TGTGCCAGCTCGGAGACGACAGGATATCTCTACGAGCAGTACTTC. As protein: CASSETTGYLYEQYF.

This clone was counted between two and nine times. This chain connects TRBV11-2 to TRBJ1-3, with TRBD1 as a possible D gene (6 bases). Per the germline V gene, CDR1 is SGHAT and CDR2 is FQNNGV. V lost 2 bases, J lost 0 bases, and 14 bases lay in between. There are 17 residues in the CDR3. Here the CDR3 reads CASSLTLDSHSGNTIYF. DNA for the CDR3: TGTGCCAGCAGCTTAACCCTGGACAGCCACTCTGGAAACACCATATATTTT.

This clone occurred once. This chain links TRBV29-1 with TRBJ2-7; 9 bases match TRBD1. The V gene's germline CDR1 is SQVTM and CDR2 ANQGSEA. This CDR3 has 13 residues. Trimming at V came to 1 base and at J to 8 bases, leaving 6 bases not matched to a gene. As DNA, the CDR3 is TGCAGCGTTGAAGGACCGGGACAGGGAAAGCAGTACTTC. This encodes CSVEGPGQGKQYF.

This clone was observed a single time. The chain employs TRBV5-1 and TRBJ2-7, with D perhaps matching TRBD1 (6 bases). V dropped 4 bases and J dropped 0 bases, with 11 bases sitting between them. This CDR3 has 14 amino acids. Germline assignment: CDR1 SGHRS and CDR2 YFSETQ. This chain's CDR3 is CASSADSNSYEQYF. The DNA for the CDR3 is TGCGCCAGCAGCGCGGACAGTAACTCCTACGAGCAGTACTTC.

This clone was seen a few times. CDR3 sequence: CASSQEAGYGYTF. The CDR3 DNA follows: TGCGCCAGCAGCCAAGAGGCTGGGTATGGCTACACCTTC. The rearrangement links TRBV4-3 to TRBJ1-2; D is unresolved. CDR1 and CDR2 (germline): LGHNA, YSLEER. The ends were cut back, 0 bases at V and 5 bases at J, with 7 bases in the middle. The CDR3 loop spans 13 amino acids.

The chain employs TRBV6-1 and TRBJ1-5, with D unresolved. Trimming took 6 bases from V and 5 from J, leaving 11 bases between them. The CDR3 consists of 13 residues. Per germline, CDR1 MNHNS and CDR2 SASEGT. CDR3 residues: CASRDPQDQPQHF. The CDR3 DNA is TGTGCCAGCAGGGACCCCCAGGATCAGCCCCAGCATTTT.